Below, 27 T cell receptor beta chains from the same sample are listed, as sequenced in a study of radiation and T cells in renal cell carcinoma (dated by TCRdb to between 2020 and 2021). The library was generated by the immunoSEQ multiplex PCR assay. Imported from immuneACCESS, the table was reduced by TCRdb to in-frame sequences with V and J called. These copies leave out some clones; in studies compared against another copy, an unresolved V gene accounts for under half, and the cause of the remainder is not known. The sample data list 50,000 to 75,000 clones, and around 72% of these were observed just once. Jointly, the top ten make up more than 7% of the sample. Explained via the paper, the time point label denotes: baseline pretreatment blood. The treatment or condition label, as the study defines it: 15 Gy SBRT to primary tumor, nephrectomy 4 weeks later. The specimen comprised blood, sampled from a patient whose treatment included radiotherapy and nephrectomy. Receptors originate from a man aged 55-75 years with renal cell carcinoma.

This clone was seen only once. The chain couples TRBV5-6 to TRBJ1-5, with 9 bases lining up with TRBD1. Germline V gene sequence: CDR1 SGHDT, CDR2 YYEEEE. The CDR3 has 15 residues. V was clipped by 3 bases and J by 3 bases; unmatched bases: 4. CDR3 sequence (DNA): TGTGCCAGCAGCTCAACAGGGGGCACCAATCAGCCCCAGCATTTT. Its protein is CASSSTGGTNQPQHF.

This chain uses TRBV7-8 with TRBJ2-3; D call uncertain. The CDR3 totals 15 residues. The germline gives CDR1 SGHVS, CDR2 FQNEAQ. The V and J ends lost 2 bases and 4 bases respectively, with 13 bases between them. In DNA, the CDR3 is TGTGCCAGCAGCTTAAGCCCGGGCCGGGCAGATACGCAGTATTTT. Translated, it gives CASSLSPGRADTQYF.

The chain couples TRBV5-5 to TRBJ1-1, with TRBD1 identical over 7 bases. V gave up 1 base and J gave up 1 base; unmatched junction bases: 4. The germline V gene has CDR1 SGHKS and CDR2 YYEKEE (reference sequence). The CDR3 extends over 15 amino acids. This chain's CDR3 is CASSLTGDPNTEAFF. In nucleotides, the CDR3 is TGTGCCAGCAGCTTGACAGGGGACCCGAACACTGAAGCTTTCTTT.

The V call is TRBV11-3, the J call TRBJ2-2; 8 positions agree with TRBD2. This CDR3 is built from 15 residues. V dropped 1 base and J dropped 8; count of bases not matched to a gene: 6. CDR1 is SGHNT, CDR2 YENEEA, per germline. CDR3 coding DNA: TGTGCCAGCAGCTTAGCGGGAGGGCCCTCTGGGGAGCTGTTTTTT. Protein product: CASSLAGGPSGELFF. Full variable domain (missing parts from reference TRBV11-3 and TRBJ2-2): EAGVVQSPRYKIIEKKQPVAFWCNPISGHNTLYWYLQNLGQGPELLIRYENEEAVDDSQLPKDRFSAERLKGVDSTLKIQPAELGDSAVYLCASSLAGGPSGELFFGEGSRLTVL.

The chain is built from TRBV3-2 and TRBJ1-1. TRBV3-2 counts as a pseudogene. There are 9 residues in the CDR3. The CDR3 DNA reads as TGTGCCAGCAGCCAAGGGGTAGACTTT. Encoded protein: CASSQGVDF.

The V gene is TRBV6-1, the J gene TRBJ1-2; 7 bases are shared with TRBD1. This CDR3 is 13 amino acids long. Germline values: CDR1 MNHNS, CDR2 SASEGT. The trim removed 6 bases at V and 7 bases at J, leaving 8 bases unmatched. Here the CDR3 reads CASRETGEGGYTF. The CDR3 DNA follows: TGTGCCAGCAGGGAAACAGGGGAGGGTGGCTACACCTTC.

The chain carries TRBV7-2 and TRBJ2-5; unclear D gene. The CDR3 extends over 17 amino acids. Trimming stripped 0 bases from V and 2 bases from J, with 16 bases between. The germline V gene has CDR1 SGHTA and CDR2 FQGNSA. In DNA, the CDR3 is TGTGCCAGCAGCTTAGCACTAATGACTCAACGACAAGAGACCCAGTACTTC. Translation gives CASSLALMTQRQETQYF.

The chain links TRBV11-3 to TRBJ2-3; a weak D match, TRBD2 (6 bases). Germline V gene data show CDR1 as SGHNT and CDR2 as YENEEA. V was pared by 5 bases and J by 0 bases, with 12 bases between. The CDR3 runs to 15 residues. The CDR3 loop is CASSKAGGSTDTQYF. CDR3 nucleotides: TGTGCCAGCAGCAAAGCGGGCGGGAGCACAGATACGCAGTATTTT.

The V and J genes are TRBV18 and TRBJ1-1, with 9 nucleotides matching TRBD1. J lost 1 base, V lost 3 bases, and 3 bases had no gene match. The CDR3 sequence is 15 residues long. CDR1 is KGHSH and CDR2 is LQKENI in the germline V gene. CDR3 nucleotide sequence: TGTGCCAGCTCACCCCAGACAGGGGGGAACACTGAAGCTTTCTTT. Amino acids: CASSPQTGGNTEAFF.

V is TRBV7-2 and J is TRBJ2-7, with TRBD1 as a possible D gene (5 bases). This CDR3 contains 14 residues. CDR1 is SGHTA, CDR2 FQGNSA, per germline. Deletions cut 3 bases from V and 3 bases from J, with 12 bases between. The CDR3 spells CASSLNIGVYEQYF. The CDR3 bases are TGTGCCAGCAGCTTGAATATAGGGGTCTACGAGCAGTACTTC.

The rearrangement links TRBV28 to TRBJ1-3; no definite D call. Germline V gene data show CDR1 as MDHEN and CDR2 as SYDVKM. The CDR3 sequence is 14 residues long. V was trimmed by 7 bases and J by 0 bases, leaving 10 bases between them. CDR3 amino acids: CASISQNSGNTIYF. CDR3 nucleotide sequence: TGTGCCAGCATCAGCCAGAACTCTGGAAACACCATATATTTT. Looking up the rest from reference TRBV28 and TRBJ1-3 gives the full variable domain: DVKVTQSSRYLVKRTGEKVFLECVQDMDHENMFWYRQDPGLGLRLIYFSYDVKMKEKGDIPEGYSVSREKKERFSLILESASTNQTSMYLCASISQNSGNTIYFGEGSWLTVV.

This chain connects TRBV6-1 to TRBJ1-1, with 7 bases identical to TRBD1. CDR3 size: 17 residues. CDR1 is MNHNS and CDR2 is SASEGT in the germline V gene. Trimming removed 2 bases from V and 0 bases from J; junction bases left unmatched: 9. CDR3 nucleotides: TGTGCCAGCAGTGAAATTGGTGGCAGGGGGATGAACACTGAAGCTTTCTTT. Translating it yields CASSEIGGRGMNTEAFF.

The gene calls are TRBV13 and TRBJ2-5; D remains ambiguous. V shed 3 bases and J shed 7 bases, with 6 bases lying between them. This CDR3 is built from 11 residues. CDR1 is PRHDT and CDR2 is FYEKMQ in the germline V gene (reference sequence). The CDR3 loop reads CASSLSGTQYF. DNA for the CDR3: TGTGCCAGCAGCTTGTCCGGGACCCAGTACTTC.

The chain joins TRBV4-3 to TRBJ1-1; a weak D match, TRBD1 (5 bases). This CDR3 is built from 18 residues. Trimming took 0 bases from V and 0 from J, leaving 17 bases between them. CDR1 is LGHNA and CDR2 is YSLEER in the germline V gene. CDR3 in amino acids: CASSQDLGGTLLNTEAFF. In DNA form, the CDR3 reads TGCGCCAGCAGCCAAGATCTGGGAGGGACCTTATTGAACACTGAAGCTTTCTTT.

The J gene is TRBJ2-7, the V gene TRBV18, with a weak D call TRBD2 (5 bases). The V gene's germline CDR1 is KGHSH and CDR2 LQKENI. This CDR3 comprises 13 residues. V was trimmed by 3 bases and J by 4 bases, leaving 10 bases between them. The chain's CDR3 is CASSPNPGYEQYV. CDR3 bases: TGTGCCAGCTCACCTAACCCGGGGTACGAGCAGTACGTC.

This chain connects TRBV5-1 to TRBJ1-3; D not resolved. Per the germline V gene, CDR1 is SGHRS and CDR2 is YFSETQ. V shed 0 bases and J shed 0 bases, with 4 bases lying between them. This CDR3 is built from 14 residues. Written as DNA, the CDR3 is TGCGCCAGCAGCTTGGCGGTCTCTGGAAACACCATATATTTT. Translation gives CASSLAVSGNTIYF. The full variable domain, with the rest looked up from reference TRBV5-1 and TRBJ1-3, is KAGVTQTPRYLIKTRGQQVTLSCSPISGHRSVSWYQQTPGQGLQFLFEYFSETQRNKGNFPGRFSGRQFSNSRSEMNVSTLELGDSALYLCASSLAVSGNTIYFGEGSWLTVV.

This clone was counted a few times. The same CDR3 arises from other DNA sequences in this sample as well. The chain uses TRBV6-6 and TRBJ1-1, with a possible D match to TRBD1 (5 bases). Between the trimmed V and J ends, which lost 4 bases and 3 bases, there was a span of 9 bases. The CDR3 extends over 13 amino acids. Germline-derived CDR1 and CDR2 are MNHNY and SVGAGI (reference sequence). The CDR3 region has the DNA TGTGCCAGCAGTTCAGGGTTTTACACTGAAGCTTTCTTT. As protein: CASSSGFYTEAFF.

The V and J genes are TRBV5-4 and TRBJ2-1; a possible D gene is TRBD2 (6 bases). Germline CDR1 reads SGHNT; CDR2 reads YYREEE (reference sequence). V was pared by 4 bases and J by 9 bases, with 17 bases between. This CDR3 contains 14 residues. The CDR3 sequence is CASSETSGWGEQFF. CDR3 coding DNA: TGTGCCAGCAGCGAGACTAGTGGCTGGGGTGAGCAGTTCTTC.

The chain carries TRBV12-5 and TRBJ2-5; tentative D call: TRBD1 (5 bases). This CDR3 has 13 amino acids. Trimming left V 4 bases short and J 5 bases short, with 11 bases between. The germline V gene encodes CDR1 LGHNT and CDR2 FRNRAP. The CDR3 here is CASGSGYGETQYF. The CDR3 DNA sequence: TGTGCTAGTGGTTCAGGGTATGGTGAGACCCAGTACTTC.

The chain employs TRBV7-7 and TRBJ1-5, with D uncertain. V gave up 5 bases and J gave up 6 bases, with 11 bases separating them. CDR3 size: 13 residues. Germline values: CDR1 SSHAT, CDR2 FNYEAQ (reference sequence). The CDR3 region is CASSLRRGQPQHF. The CDR3 coding sequence is TGTGCCAGCAGCCTCCGCCGCGGTCAGCCCCAGCATTTT.

The chain couples TRBV28 to TRBJ1-5; possibly TRBD1 for D (6 bases). The CDR3 has 14 amino acids. Trimming took 8 bases from V and 3 from J, leaving 14 bases between them. Germline loops: CDR1 MDHEN, CDR2 SYDVKM. CDR3 protein: CASDTAGDNQPQHF. CDR3 DNA: TGTGCCAGCGACACGGCAGGGGACAATCAGCCCCAGCATTTT.

This chain connects TRBV5-1 to TRBJ1-5; D remains unclear. V lost 4 bases to trimming and J lost 0 bases, with 11 bases between them. The germline V gene encodes CDR1 SGHRS and CDR2 YFSETQ. CDR3 length: 15 amino acids. The CDR3 sequence is CASSPSDPSNQPQHF. The CDR3 nucleotides read TGCGCCAGCAGCCCGAGTGACCCTAGCAATCAGCCCCAGCATTTT.

The CDR3 bases are TGCGCCAGCAGACGAGATGACAGGGCCGCTGGCTACACCTTC. Translated: CASRRDDRAAGYTF. The chain uses TRBV5-1 and TRBJ1-2; 7 bases line up with TRBD1. Looked up from germline, CDR1 is SGHRS and CDR2 is YFSETQ. This CDR3 is built from 14 residues. V lost 5 bases and J lost 7; bases outside the gene matches: 11.

The chain links TRBV13 to TRBJ1-1; D gene ambiguous. The CDR3 runs 14 residues. Germline V lookup: CDR1 PRHDT, CDR2 FYEKMQ (reference sequence). Trimming took off 2 bases at V and 2 bases at J, with 9 bases between the two ends. The CDR3 sequence is CASSLSPGNTEAFF. For the CDR3, the DNA is TGTGCCAGCAGCTTATCGCCAGGTAACACTGAAGCTTTCTTT.

The genes are TRBV11-3 and TRBJ2-3; D possibly corresponds to TRBD1 (5 bases). The CDR3 runs 13 residues. Trimming stripped 1 base from V and 6 bases from J, with 8 bases between. Germline lookup yields CDR1 SGHNT and CDR2 YENEEA. In nucleotides, the CDR3 is TGTGCCAGCAGCTTAGCAGGGCGCGATACGCAGTATTTT. The encoded protein is CASSLAGRDTQYF.

The CDR3 coding sequence is TGTGCCAGCAGCTTACAAGACACCGGGGAGCTGTTTTTT. Its translation: CASSLQDTGELFF. The chain recombines TRBV7-2 with TRBJ2-2; no clear D gene. The CDR3 loop spans 13 amino acids. Per the germline V gene, CDR1 is SGHTA and CDR2 is FQGNSA. Trimming removed 2 bases at V and 3 bases at J, with 4 bases between.

This clone was seen a few times. CDR3: CAQQTGTAKETQYF. CDR3 coding DNA: TGTGCGCAGCAAACCGGGACGGCCAAGGAGACCCAGTACTTC. The chain recombines TRBV21-1 with TRBJ2-5. TRBV21-1 is annotated as a pseudogene. CDR3 length: 14 residues.